These T cell receptor beta chains were read from a single sample in a study of blood T cell repertoires in COVID-19. Assay used: immunoSEQ multiplex PCR; TCRdb lists only in-frame clones, some missing. The table lists fewer than 35,000 clones, around 83% of them singletons, with about an eighth in the top ten. Sequencing was carried out using peripheral blood. All receptors derive from a human donor in a cohort sampled during active COVID-19. Both conserved end residues are part of each CDR3. The D gene is left open where the match is weak. A clone size is listed for some rows: how often the clone was seen (once, few, many), or a class if it is expanded.

size,V,J,D,CDR3,DNA
NA,TRBV27,TRBJ1-6,TRBD1,CASSFNSRGLGWNSPLHF,TGTGCCAGCAGTTTTAATTCCAGGGGGCTAGGTTGGAATTCACCCCTCCACTTT
NA,TRBV6-5,TRBJ2-5,TRBD2,CASRIWGGETQYF,TGTGCCAGCAGAATATGGGGGGGGGAGACCCAGTACTTC
NA,TRBV7-2,TRBJ1-5,NA,CASSLKTRFSNQPQHF,TGTGCCAGCAGCTTAAAAACCAGATTTAGCAATCAGCCCCAGCATTTT
NA,TRBV5-8,TRBJ1-2,TRBD1,CASSSVGTGTLTGYTF,TGTGCCAGCAGCTCCGTTGGGACAGGGACTCTTACGGGCTACACCTTC
NA,TRBV7-9,TRBJ2-1,TRBD1,CASSLRAGTGGGNEQFF,TGTGCCAGCAGCCTAAGAGCCGGGACAGGGGGTGGGAATGAGCAGTTCTTC
NA,TRBV13,TRBJ2-1,TRBD2,CASSIGGAGYNEQFF,TGTGCCAGCAGCATCGGGGGGGCCGGGTACAATGAGCAGTTCTTC
NA,TRBV27,TRBJ2-7,TRBD1,CATTPGTGSREQYF,TGTGCCACTACTCCCGGGACAGGGTCTCGCGAGCAGTACTTC
NA,TRBV28,TRBJ2-7,TRBD1,CASRPGQASYEQYF,TGTGCCAGCAGGCCGGGACAGGCATCCTACGAGCAGTACTTC
NA,TRBV6-5,TRBJ1-2,TRBD1,CASGETGGGRGGYTF,TGTGCCAGCGGGGAAACAGGGGGCGGCAGGGGAGGCTACACCTTC
once,TRBV10-3,TRBJ2-5,TRBD1,CATSPGQGAAETQYF,TGTGCCACCTCCCCGGGACAGGGGGCGGCGGAGACCCAGTACTTC
NA,TRBV4-2,TRBJ2-7,TRBD1,CASSGDRGVYEQYF,TGTGCCAGCAGCGGGGACAGGGGTGTTTACGAGCAGTACTTC
once,TRBV5-6,TRBJ1-6,NA,CASSLQGPNSPLHF,TGTGCCAGCAGCTTGCAGGGTCCGAATTCACCCCTCCACTTT
NA,TRBV4-3,TRBJ1-6,NA,CASSQEIRVSYNSPLHF,TGCGCCAGCAGCCAAGAAATCCGGGTCTCCTATAATTCACCCCTCCACTTT
NA,TRBV3-1/TRBV3-2,TRBJ1-3,NA,CASSQAGNTIYF,TGTGCCAGCAGCCAAGCGGGAAACACCATATATTTT
few,TRBV6-6,TRBJ2-7,TRBD1,CASSTLDRGHNEQYF,TGTGCCAGCAGTACTTTGGACAGGGGGCATAACGAGCAGTACTTC
NA,TRBV12-5,TRBJ1-1,NA,CASGLSGSSTEAFF,TGTGCTAGTGGTTTGTCAGGCAGCTCCACTGAAGCTTTCTTT
NA,TRBV25-1,TRBJ1-3,NA,CASSDPGQNSGNTIYF,TGTGCCAGCAGTGACCCCGGACAAAACTCTGGAAACACCATATATTTT
NA,TRBV6-5,TRBJ1-2,NA,CASSYSIRSKSGYTF,TGTGCCAGCAGTTACTCGATTCGTAGTAAAAGCGGCTACACCTTC
NA,TRBV6-2/TRBV6-3,TRBJ1-2,NA,CASSYSASYGYTF,TGTGCCAGCAGTTACTCGGCCAGCTATGGCTACACCTTC
NA,TRBV6-5,TRBJ1-1,NA,CASSRVRGNTEAFF,TGTGCCAGTTCTCGGGTCAGGGGGAACACTGAAGCTTTCTTT
few,TRBV7-9,TRBJ1-6,NA,CASSLRDGEDSPLHF,TGTGCCAGCAGCTTACGGGACGGGGAGGATTCACCCCTCCACTTT
NA,TRBV7-9,TRBJ1-2,NA,CASTRGGADYGYTF,TGTGCCAGCACCCGGGGGGGCGCGGACTATGGCTACACCTTC
NA,TRBV6-5,TRBJ2-7,TRBD2,CASSYSGLANYEQYF,TGTGCCAGCAGTTACTCGGGACTAGCTAATTACGAGCAGTACTTC
few,TRBV5-1,TRBJ1-5,NA,CASSLGQGYDQPQHF,TGCGCCAGCAGCTTGGGCCAGGGGTACGATCAGCCCCAGCATTTT
NA,TRBV5-1,TRBJ2-6,TRBD2,CASASRGDSGANVLTF,TGCGCCTCAGCATCGCGGGGGGACTCTGGGGCCAACGTCCTGACTTTC
NA,TRBV6-6,TRBJ1-1,TRBD1,CASSPPTGAEAFF,TGTGCCAGCAGTCCGCCGACAGGGGCTGAAGCTTTCTTT
NA,TRBV7-9,TRBJ1-1,TRBD1,CASMKGRGKTEAFF,TGTGCCAGCATGAAAGGCAGGGGGAAGACTGAAGCTTTCTTT
NA,TRBV7-2,TRBJ2-1,TRBD1,CASSSFGDRDNEQFF,TGTGCCAGCAGTTCATTCGGGGACAGGGACAATGAGCAGTTCTTC
once,TRBV14,TRBJ2-1,NA,CASSQRTSRIYNEQFF,TGTGCCAGCAGCCAACGAACTAGCCGGATCTACAATGAGCAGTTCTTC
NA,TRBV9,TRBJ1-3,TRBD1,CASSAPGQMDTIYF,TGTGCCAGCAGCGCCCCGGGACAGATGGACACCATATATTTT
NA,TRBV28,TRBJ2-7,TRBD1,CASSLISSGTGIREQYF,TGTGCCAGCAGTCTAATAAGTTCCGGGACAGGGATTCGCGAGCAGTACTTC
NA,TRBV5-1,TRBJ2-7,NA,CASSWTRTGTEQYF,TGCGCCAGCAGCTGGACTAGGACAGGGACCGAGCAGTACTTC
NA,TRBV7-8,TRBJ1-3,NA,CASSTSESGNTIYF,TGTGCCAGCAGCACCAGTGAATCTGGAAACACCATATATTTT
NA,TRBV6-2/TRBV6-3,TRBJ2-7,NA,CASSYGLLQGAPYEQYF,TGTGCCAGCAGCTATGGTCTTCTGCAAGGGGCGCCCTACGAGCAGTACTTC
NA,TRBV19,TRBJ1-5,TRBD1,CASSLRGEQPQHF,TGTGCCAGTAGTCTCAGGGGGGAGCAGCCCCAGCATTTT
NA,TRBV10-3,TRBJ1-1,TRBD1,CAISNGQGSEAFF,TGTGCCATCAGCAATGGACAGGGTTCTGAAGCTTTCTTT
NA,TRBV4-1,TRBJ1-1,NA,CASSQVQTNTEAFF,TGCGCCAGCAGCCAAGTACAGACGAACACTGAAGCTTTCTTT
NA,TRBV3-1/TRBV3-2,TRBJ1-3,TRBD1,CASSRDRGANTIYF,TGTGCCAGCAGTCGGGACAGGGGAGCGAACACCATATATTTT
NA,TRBV20-1,TRBJ1-1,NA,CSASPGGTEAFF,TGCAGTGCTAGTCCGGGAGGTACTGAAGCTTTCTTT
NA,TRBV6-5,TRBJ2-2,NA,CASSWRGNTGELFF,TGTGCCAGCAGTTGGCGGGGGAACACCGGGGAGCTGTTTTTT
NA,TRBV9,TRBJ2-2,TRBD1,CASSVRQGGTGELFF,TGTGCCAGCAGCGTTCGACAGGGTGGCACCGGGGAGCTGTTTTTT
NA,TRBV4-3,TRBJ2-2,NA,CASSQDLGGTSTGELFF,TGCGCCAGCAGCCAAGATTTAGGCGGGACTTCCACCGGGGAGCTGTTTTTT
NA,TRBV5-4,TRBJ2-3,NA,CASSFPFRTDTQYF,TGTGCCAGCAGCTTTCCCTTTCGCACAGATACGCAGTATTTT
NA,TRBV7-8,TRBJ2-5,TRBD2,CASSLTFAFSGGGETQYF,TGTGCCAGCAGCTTAACCTTTGCCTTTAGCGGGGGGGGCGAGACCCAGTACTTC
NA,TRBV29-1,TRBJ1-4,TRBD1,CSVAPGTGLEKLFF,TGCAGCGTCGCCCCGGGGACAGGTTTAGAAAAACTGTTTTTT
NA,TRBV28,TRBJ2-2,NA,CASSISGWYGELFF,TGTGCCAGCAGCATATCGGGGTGGTACGGGGAGCTGTTTTTT
few,TRBV25-1,TRBJ1-2,NA,CATIAQGNYGYTF,TGTGCCACCATAGCCCAGGGTAACTATGGCTACACCTTC
NA,TRBV7-9,TRBJ2-2,TRBD1,CARTGDGAGELFF,TGTGCCAGGACAGGGGACGGGGCCGGGGAGCTGTTTTTT
NA,TRBV3-1/TRBV3-2,TRBJ1-2,NA,CASSHGGPYGYTF,TGTGCCAGCAGCCACGGGGGGCCCTATGGCTACACCTTC
NA,TRBV5-1,TRBJ1-1,TRBD1,CATASGTGGRTEAFF,TGCGCCACCGCTTCCGGGACAGGGGGTCGCACTGAAGCTTTCTTT
NA,TRBV14,TRBJ2-3,TRBD2,CASSRQAGVDTQYF,TGTGCCAGCAGCCGCCAAGCGGGGGTGGATACGCAGTATTTT
NA,TRBV7-8,TRBJ2-1,NA,CASSPTDNFNEQFF,TGTGCCAGCAGCCCTACTGACAACTTCAATGAGCAGTTCTTC
NA,TRBV7-9,TRBJ1-1,NA,CASSPPPLANTEAFF,TGTGCCAGCAGCCCACCCCCGCTAGCGAACACTGAAGCTTTCTTT